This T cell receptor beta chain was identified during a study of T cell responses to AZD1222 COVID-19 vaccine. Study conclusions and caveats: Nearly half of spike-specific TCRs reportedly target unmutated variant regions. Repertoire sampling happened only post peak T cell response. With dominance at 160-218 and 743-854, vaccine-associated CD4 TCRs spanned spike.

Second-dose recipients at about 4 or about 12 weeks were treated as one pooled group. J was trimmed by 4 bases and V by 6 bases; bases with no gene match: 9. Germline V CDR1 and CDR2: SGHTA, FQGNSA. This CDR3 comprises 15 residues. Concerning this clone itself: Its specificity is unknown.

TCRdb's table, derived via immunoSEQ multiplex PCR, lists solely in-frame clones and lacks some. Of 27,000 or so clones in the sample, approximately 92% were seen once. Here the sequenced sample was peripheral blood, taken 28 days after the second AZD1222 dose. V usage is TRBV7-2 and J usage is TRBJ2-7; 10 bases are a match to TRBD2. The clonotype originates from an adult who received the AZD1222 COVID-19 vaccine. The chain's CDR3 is CASRTTSGNNYEQYF. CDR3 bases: TGTGCCAGCAGGACCACTAGCGGGAACAATTACGAGCAGTACTTC.